This record concerns one TCR beta chain sequence. The data originate from a study of T cells in Graves' hyperthyroidism and ophthalmopathy. The J segment lost 1 base and the V segment lost 6 bases, leaving 12 bases of the junction unmatched. Germline V gene sequence: CDR1 LGHDT, CDR2 YNNKEL (reference sequence). The length of the CDR3 is 17 residues. It was RNA transcripts that yielded the amplified TCR beta CDR3 regions. TCR CDR3 underwent first-round RT-PCR with the HTBI primer set. From the multiplex PCR reads, TCRdb called clonotypes with MiXCR, one entry per CDR3 protein. This table holds around 500,000 distinct CDR3 sequences, 20% to 25% found once.

Material: blood. This sequence joins TRBV3-1 and TRBJ1-1, with 9 bases lining up with TRBD1. The clonotype originates from a woman between 65 and 79 years old with Graves' ophthalmopathy. The CDR3 nucleotides read TGTGCCAGCAGTCAACCCCCAGGACAGGGGAAGAACACTGAAGCTTTCTTT. Translated, it gives CASSQPPGQGKNTEAFF.